This record concerns one T cell receptor beta chain sequence. These data originate in a study of blood T cell repertoires in COVID-19. Study-wide background: The origin of the acute and convalescent COVID-19 samples was the United States, Italy and Spain. Sources were T cells, B-cell-depleted T cells, or PBMCs; the material itself was cDNA or gDNA.

CDR3 length: 18 amino acids. V dropped 1 base and J dropped 2 bases, with 20 bases sitting between them. Per the germline V gene, CDR1 is SGHTS and CDR2 is YDEGEE. The assay was immunoSEQ multiplex PCR, and TCRdb's table has in-frame clones only and misses some. This sample has some 70,000 clones; around 83% occur once, and the top ten carry roughly 43%. The clonotype comes from a man older than 75 with acute or convalescent COVID-19. Specimen: peripheral blood. This chain joins TRBV5-8 and TRBJ2-3; D is uncertain. The CDR3 bases are TGTGCCAGCAGCTTGATCTTGGATCTGACAAGTTCCACAGATACGCAGTATTTT. This gives the protein CASSLILDLTSSTDTQYF. The full variable domain, its missing parts supplied by reference TRBV5-8 and TRBJ2-3, is EAGVTQSPTHLIKTRGQQATLRCSPISGHTSVYWYQQALGLGLQFLLWYDEGEERNRGNFPPRFSGRQFPNYSSELNVNALELEDSALYLCASSLILDLTSSTDTQYFGPGTRLTVL.